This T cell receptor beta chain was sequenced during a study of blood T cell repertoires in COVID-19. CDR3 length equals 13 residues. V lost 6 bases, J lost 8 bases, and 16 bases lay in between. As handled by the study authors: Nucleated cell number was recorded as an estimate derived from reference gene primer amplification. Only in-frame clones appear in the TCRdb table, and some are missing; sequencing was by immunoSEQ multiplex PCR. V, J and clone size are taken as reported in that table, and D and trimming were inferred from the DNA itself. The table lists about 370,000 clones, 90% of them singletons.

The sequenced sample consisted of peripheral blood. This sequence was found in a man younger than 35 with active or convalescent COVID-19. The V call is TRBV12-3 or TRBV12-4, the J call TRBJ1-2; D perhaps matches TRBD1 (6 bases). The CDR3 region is CASREISGQGYTF. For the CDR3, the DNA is TGTGCCAGCAGGGAAATATCAGGACAGGGCTACACCTTC.